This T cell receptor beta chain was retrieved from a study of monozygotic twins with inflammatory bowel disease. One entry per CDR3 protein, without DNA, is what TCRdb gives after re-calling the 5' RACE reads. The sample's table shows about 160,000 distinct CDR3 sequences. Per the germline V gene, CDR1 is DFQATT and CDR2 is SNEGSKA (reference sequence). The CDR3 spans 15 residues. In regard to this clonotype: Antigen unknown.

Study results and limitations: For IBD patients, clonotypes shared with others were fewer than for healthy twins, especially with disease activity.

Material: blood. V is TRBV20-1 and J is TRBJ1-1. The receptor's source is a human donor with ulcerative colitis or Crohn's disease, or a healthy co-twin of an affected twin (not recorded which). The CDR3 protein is CSASKSLGTNTEAFF.